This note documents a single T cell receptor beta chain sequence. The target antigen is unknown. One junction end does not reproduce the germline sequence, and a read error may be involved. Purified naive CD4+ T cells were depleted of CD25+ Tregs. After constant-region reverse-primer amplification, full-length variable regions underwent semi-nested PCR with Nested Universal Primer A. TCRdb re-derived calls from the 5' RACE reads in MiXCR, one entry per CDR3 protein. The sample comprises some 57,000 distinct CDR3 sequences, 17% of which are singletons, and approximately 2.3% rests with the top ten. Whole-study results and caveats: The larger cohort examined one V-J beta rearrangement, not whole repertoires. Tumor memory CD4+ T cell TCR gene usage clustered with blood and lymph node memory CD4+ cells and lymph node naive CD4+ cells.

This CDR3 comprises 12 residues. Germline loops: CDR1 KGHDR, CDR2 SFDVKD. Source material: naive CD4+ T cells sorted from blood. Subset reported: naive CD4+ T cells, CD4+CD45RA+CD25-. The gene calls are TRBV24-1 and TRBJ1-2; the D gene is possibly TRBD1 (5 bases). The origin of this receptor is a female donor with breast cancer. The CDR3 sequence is CATSEMGTGYAF. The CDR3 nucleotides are TGTGCCACCAGTGAAATGGGAACAGGCTACGCCTTC.